This record concerns one TCR beta chain sequence. Its cognate antigen is unknown. TCRdb's copy holds only in-frame clones and misses some; the assay was immunoSEQ multiplex PCR. The repertoire has 30,000 to 40,000 clones, roughly 80% of them found once; the top ten carry around 3.8%. V gave up 4 bases and J gave up 3 bases; unmatched junction bases: 7. In germline, CDR1 is SGHRS, CDR2 YFSETQ. The CDR3 sequence is 15 residues long. These data are taken from a study of PD-L1 blockade in urothelial cancer. Study context: At 3 weeks (second dose) and 6 weeks after starting treatment, blood was analyzed.

Locally advanced or metastatic urothelial carcinoma was diagnosed in the patients. Pretreatment and on-treatment samples were taken, numbering 1 to 8 per patient. Study conclusions and caveats: Below-median blood TCR clonality before treatment forecast better survival.

Sequencing used PBMCs, obtained around atezolizumab (anti-PD-L1) treatment. This chain joins TRBV5-1 and TRBJ1-1; 9 positions agree with TRBD1. The clonotype originates from a man between 65 and 80 years old with urothelial cancer. CDR3 coding DNA: TGCGCCAGCAGCCGGGACAGGGTGGGGGACACTGAAGCTTTCTTT. Encoded protein: CASSRDRVGDTEAFF.